Below are 13 T cell receptor beta chains sequenced from a single sample in a study of blood T cell repertoires in COVID-19. Profiled with immunoSEQ multiplex PCR; TCRdb holds only in-frame clones, not every one. Of a few hundred thousand clones listed, approximately 83% are singletons. The sequenced material came from PBMCs or T cells enriched from blood (not recorded which). Receptors originate from a man over 45 who had recovered from COVID-19.

The chain joins TRBV5-1 to TRBJ2-1, with TRBD2 identical over 9 bases. Germline CDR1 SGHRS, CDR2 YFSETQ. The CDR3 spans 16 residues. Trimming cost V 0 bases and J 3 bases; bases outside gene matches: 4. Here the CDR3 DNA reads TGCGCCAGCAGCTTGGGCGCGGGGGGGCACTACAATGAGCAGTTCTTC. Its protein product is CASSLGAGGHYNEQFF.

The chain is built from TRBV19 and TRBJ1-5; 10 bases align to TRBD1. Germline V gene sequence: CDR1 LNHDA, CDR2 SQIVND (reference sequence). CDR3 length: 16 residues. The J segment lost 4 bases and the V segment lost 7 bases, leaving 10 bases of the junction unmatched. CDR3 nucleotide sequence: TGTGCCAGTACTCCAACCGGGACAGGGGCAAATCAGCCCCAGCATTTT. Amino acids: CASTPTGTGANQPQHF.

This chain joins TRBV5-4 and TRBJ1-4; D is unresolved. V was shortened by 0 bases and J by 12 bases, with 9 bases between the two germline ends. In germline, CDR1 is SGHNT, CDR2 YYREEE (reference sequence). CDR3 length: 12 residues. The CDR3 here is CASSLDAKELFF. CDR3 DNA sequence: TGTGCCAGCAGCTTGGATGCGAAAGAACTGTTTTTT.

V usage is TRBV19 and J usage is TRBJ2-7; maybe TRBD1 (6 bases). Deletions cut 5 bases from V and 1 base from J, with 12 bases between. Germline V gene lookup returns CDR1 LNHDA and CDR2 SQIVND (reference sequence). CDR3 length equals 14 residues. The CDR3 region is CASSLPGTSYEQYF. The CDR3 DNA reads TGTGCCAGTAGTCTCCCCGGGACATCCTACGAGCAGTACTTC.

The chain recombines TRBV7-8 with TRBJ2-1, with 11 bases fitting TRBD2. CDR3 length: 18 residues. V lost 5 bases to trimming and J lost 4 bases; unmatched junction nucleotides: 13. CDR1 is SGHVS and CDR2 is FQNEAQ in the germline V gene. The CDR3 DNA sequence: TGTGCCAGCAGCCCCCGCAGGCCAGGGACTAGCGGATACAATGAGCAGTTCTTC. Translated, it gives CASSPRRPGTSGYNEQFF.

The chain combines TRBV19 with TRBJ2-1; 9 bases agree with TRBD1. The CDR3 runs to 15 residues. Germline V gene sequence: CDR1 LNHDA, CDR2 SQIVND (reference sequence). V was pared by 5 bases and J by 7 bases, with 9 bases of the junction left unmatched. CDR3: CASSPPGTGRNEQFF. The CDR3 DNA sequence: TGTGCCAGTAGTCCTCCCGGGACAGGGAGGAATGAGCAGTTCTTC. Looking up the rest from reference TRBV19 and TRBJ2-1 gives the full variable domain: DGGITQSPKYLFRKEGQNVTLSCEQNLNHDAMYWYRQDPGQGLRLIYYSQIVNDFQKGDIAEGYSVSREKKESFPLTVTSAQKNPTAFYLCASSPPGTGRNEQFFGPGTRLTVL.

The chain carries TRBV3-1 (or the pseudogene TRBV3-2) and TRBJ2-3; maybe TRBD1 (6 bases). V lost 1 base and J lost 6, with 8 bases in between. Germline CDR1 is LGHDT and CDR2 is YNNKEL (reference sequence). The CDR3 extends over 13 amino acids. The CDR3 DNA sequence: TGTGCCAGCAGCCAAGGTAGGGGGGATACGCAGTATTTT. This sequence encodes CASSQGRGDTQYF.

The V gene is TRBV7-3, the J gene TRBJ2-3; 14 bases match TRBD2. Germline V gene lookup returns CDR1 SGHTA and CDR2 FQGTGA. This CDR3 spans 17 amino acids. The V segment lost 4 bases and the J segment 1 base; nucleotides outside the gene matches: 4. The CDR3 sequence: CASSSRLAGGGTDTQYF. DNA of the CDR3: TGTGCCAGCAGCTCCCGACTAGCGGGAGGGGGCACAGATACGCAGTATTTT.

The V gene is TRBV19, the J gene TRBJ1-5; D is possibly TRBD1 (6 bases). The CDR3 loop spans 16 amino acids. CDR1 LNHDA and CDR2 SQIVND come from the germline V gene (reference sequence). V was shortened by 5 bases and J by 2 bases, with 16 bases between the two germline ends. The CDR3 region has the DNA TGTGCCAGTAGTGTAGCAGGGGTCGGAGGCAATCAGCCCCAGCATTTT. This encodes CASSVAGVGGNQPQHF.

The genes are TRBV6-5 and TRBJ2-5; 7 positions agree with TRBD1. The V segment lost 2 bases and the J segment 5 bases; nucleotides outside the gene matches: 5. Looked up from germline, CDR1 is MNHEY and CDR2 is SVGAGI. This CDR3 contains 14 residues. The chain's CDR3 is CASSYTQGLETQYF. In DNA form, the CDR3 reads TGTGCCAGCAGTTACACACAGGGGTTGGAGACCCAGTACTTC.

This rearrangement joins TRBV5-1 to TRBJ2-2; TRBD2 agrees at 8 bases. Germline V gives CDR1 SGHRS, CDR2 YFSETQ. Unmatched junction bases numbered 13, after V lost 7 bases and J lost 5 bases. The CDR3 has 16 residues. The CDR3 sequence is CASQTNGLAATGELFF. The CDR3 region has the DNA TGCGCCAGCCAGACAAACGGACTAGCAGCGACCGGGGAGCTGTTTTTT.

The CDR3 protein is CASSPDGTGDEKLFF. In DNA form, the CDR3 reads TGTGCCAGCAGCCCAGATGGGACAGGGGATGAAAAACTGTTTTTT. The chain is built from TRBV9 and TRBJ1-4; 10 bases are a match to TRBD1. Germline CDR1 SGDLS, CDR2 YYNGEE. Trimming at V came to 4 bases and at J to 6 bases, leaving 6 bases not matched to a gene. CDR3 length: 15 amino acids. The variable domain in full, with the rest retrieved from reference TRBV9 and TRBJ1-4, is DSGVTQTPKHLITATGQRVTLRCSPRSGDLSVYWYQQSLDQGLQFLIQYYNGEERAKGNILERFSAQQFPDLHSELNLSSLELGDSALYFCASSPDGTGDEKLFFGSGTQLSVL.

The chain employs TRBV29-1 and TRBJ1-4, with 8 bases matching TRBD1. The germline gives CDR1 SQVTM, CDR2 ANQGSEA. The CDR3 runs to 13 residues. V trimming: 5 bases; J trimming: 5 bases; junction bases outside the gene matches: 4. The CDR3 region is CSVRTGLNEKLFF. DNA for the CDR3: TGCAGCGTTAGGACAGGGTTAAATGAAAAACTGTTTTTT.